This T cell receptor (beta chain) originates from a study of blood T cells in healthy people across ages. Findings and caveats of the study: Versus aged donors, long-lived donors had higher diversity and more naive CD4+ cells. Older age coincided with a roughly linear decline in TCR beta diversity per million T cells.

Isolating PBMCs gave at least 6 million of these cells per sample. The second PCR ran 7 to 11 cycles with a sample-barcoded 5' primer and J-beta primers. Every sample gave at least 2.5 million paired-end reads containing CDR3. TCRdb processed the 5' RACE reads anew with MiXCR; each CDR3 protein has one entry. Altogether roughly 1,800,000 distinct CDR3 sequences are present, about 49% being singletons, with the ten largest covering less than 2.5%. The V and J ends lost 4 bases and 7 bases, in that order; junction bases with no gene match: 8. The CDR3 is 16 residues long. Germline lookup yields CDR1 SGHTA and CDR2 FQGNSA. Concerning this clonotype itself: Its target is not known.

This sequence originates from a woman in her 40s in good health. The J gene is TRBJ1-6, the V gene TRBV7-2, with 9 positions matching TRBD1. Sample: blood. The CDR3, as DNA: TGTGCCAGCAGCTCGACCGGCGGGACAGGGAATTCACCCCTCCACTTT. It yields the protein CASSSTGGTGNSPLHF.